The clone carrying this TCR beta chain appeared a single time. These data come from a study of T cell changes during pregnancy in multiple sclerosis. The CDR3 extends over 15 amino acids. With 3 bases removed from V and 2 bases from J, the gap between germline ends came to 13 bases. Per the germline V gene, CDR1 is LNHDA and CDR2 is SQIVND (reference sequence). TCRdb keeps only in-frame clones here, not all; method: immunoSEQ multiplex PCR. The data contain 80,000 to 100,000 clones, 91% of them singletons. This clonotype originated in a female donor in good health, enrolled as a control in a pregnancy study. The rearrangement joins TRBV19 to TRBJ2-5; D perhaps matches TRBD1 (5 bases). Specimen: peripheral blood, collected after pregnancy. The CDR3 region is CASSIWGRIQETQYF. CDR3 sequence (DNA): TGTGCCAGTAGTATTTGGGGCCGTATACAAGAGACCCAGTACTTC.